Below are 28 T cell receptor beta chains sequenced from a single sample in a study of identical twins. A single record per CDR3 protein comes from TCRdb applying MiXCR to the 5' RACE reads. Here the sample spans around 510,000 distinct CDR3 sequences, roughly an eighth being singletons. This sample also appeared in a second study, on yellow fever vaccine responses in identical twins.

The sequencing sample was made of CD4+ T cells sorted from blood. The receptors originated from a woman aged 18-29 years in good health.

This clonotype was counted ten times or more. The chain has TRBV4-1 and TRBJ1-1; no clear D gene. CDR1 is MGHRA and CDR2 is YSYEKL in the germline V gene. V lost 10 bases and J 6 bases, leaving 18 bases between the germline ends. This CDR3 contains 13 residues. This CDR3 reads CATLRRPGPEAFF. CDR3 nucleotides: TGCGCCACCCTTCGCAGGCCCGGGCCTGAAGCTTTCTTT.

The chain couples TRBV11-2 to TRBJ2-1, with 9 nucleotides matching TRBD2. The CDR3 runs 20 residues. The V gene end was trimmed by 5 bases and the J gene end by 0 bases; junction bases not matched to a gene: 17. CDR1 is SGHAT, CDR2 FQNNGV, per germline. The CDR3 nucleotides read TGTGCCAGCAGCCCCCATCGGTTAGCGGGGGTCTCAATCTCCTACAATGAGCAGTTCTTC. Translated, it gives CASSPHRLAGVSISYNEQFF.

Only a few counts were recorded for this clonotype. The chain has TRBV6-5 and TRBJ2-6; 10 positions agree with TRBD2. This CDR3 comprises 18 residues. In germline, CDR1 is MNHEY, CDR2 SVGAGI. Losses at the gene ends were 0 bases for V and 4 bases for J; bases not matched to a gene: 6. The CDR3 region has the DNA TGTGCCAGCAGTTACTCGGGTCTAGCGGGAGCAGGGGCCAACGTCCTGACTTTC. Translation gives CASSYSGLAGAGANVLTF.

Worth noting for this clonotype: Its ends do not fully match the called genes, so a read error is possible. This sequence joins TRBV18 and TRBJ1-1; no clear D gene. The V gene's germline CDR1 is KGHSH and CDR2 LQKENI. CDR3 length: 14 amino acids. In DNA form, the CDR3 reads TGTGCCAGCTCACCAGGGTTCTCGAACACTGGAGCTTTCTTT. Translation gives CASSPGFSNTGAFF. Supplemented by reference TRBV18 and TRBJ1-1, the full variable domain reads NAGVMQNPRHLVRRRGQEARLRCSPMKGHSHVYWYRQLPEEGLKFMVYLQKENIIDESGMPKERFSAEFPKEGPSILRIQQVVRGDSAAYFCASSPGFSNTGAFFGQGTRLTVV.

A few counts support this clonotype. The J gene is TRBJ2-7, the V gene TRBV27; 10 bases are a match to TRBD1. V shed 5 bases and J 7 bases; nucleotides not matched to a gene: 5. CDR1 and CDR2 from the germline V gene are MNHEY and SMNVEV (reference sequence). This CDR3 is 13 amino acids long. The CDR3 protein is CASSPGQGEEQYF. The CDR3 nucleotides read TGTGCCAGCAGTCCCGGACAGGGGGAAGAGCAGTACTTC.

The chain couples TRBV9 to TRBJ2-3; a weak D match, TRBD1 (5 bases). The germline V gene encodes CDR1 SGDLS and CDR2 YYNGEE. The CDR3 runs 17 residues. The V end lost 0 bases, the J end lost 3 bases, and 17 bases lay between the germline ends. As DNA, the CDR3 is TGTGCCAGCAGCGTAGAGGGGCCCTGGACCCCTACAGATACGCAGTATTTT. It is translated as CASSVEGPWTPTDTQYF.

This clonotype was observed a few times. V gene TRBV27 combines with J gene TRBJ2-3; 10 positions agree with TRBD2. Unmatched junction bases numbered 8, after V lost 1 base and J lost 4 bases. Germline V gives CDR1 MNHEY, CDR2 SMNVEV (reference sequence). The length of the CDR3 is 17 residues. CDR3 DNA sequence: TGTGCCAGCAGTTTATTTCCTAGCGGGAGCCCAGCAGATACGCAGTATTTT. Its translation: CASSLFPSGSPADTQYF.

This clonotype was counted many times. J is TRBJ2-7 and V is TRBV5-6; 7 bases are shared with TRBD1. Germline V lookup: CDR1 SGHDT, CDR2 YYEEEE. The CDR3 runs to 14 residues. The V segment lost 5 bases and the J segment 2 bases; nucleotides outside the gene matches: 7. The CDR3 sequence: CASRAGTATYEQYF. CDR3 coding DNA: TGTGCCAGCAGGGCCGGGACAGCGACCTACGAGCAGTACTTC.

This clonotype was seen a few times. CDR3: CATSGDRASQPQHF. The CDR3 nucleotides read TGTGCCACCAGTGGGGACAGGGCTAGTCAGCCCCAGCATTTT. The chain combines TRBV24-1 with TRBJ1-5, with 9 bases fitting TRBD1. This CDR3 has 14 amino acids. Germline V gene lookup returns CDR1 KGHDR and CDR2 SFDVKD. The ends lost 5 bases at V and 6 bases at J; junction bases unmatched: 4.

This clonotype was counted ten times or more. The V call is TRBV5-1, the J call TRBJ2-7; D is uncertain. CDR3 size: 16 residues. Germline CDR1 SGHRS, CDR2 YFSETQ. V was trimmed by 1 base and J by 0 bases, leaving 14 bases between them. Written as DNA, the CDR3 is TGCGCCAGCAGCTTGCTTTTTCAGGAGAGCTCCTACGAGCAGTACTTC. As protein: CASSLLFQESSYEQYF.

This clonotype has a handful of counts. The rearrangement joins TRBV5-1 to TRBJ2-7; 11 nucleotides agree with TRBD2. From germline, CDR1 is SGHRS and CDR2 YFSETQ. With V trimmed by 5 bases and J by 7 bases, 8 bases remained unmatched. The CDR3 consists of 14 residues. This CDR3 is CASRVLAGALEQYF. The DNA of the CDR3 is TGCGCCAGCAGAGTACTAGCGGGGGCCTTGGAGCAGTACTTC.

This clonotype was counted between two and nine times. The rearrangement joins TRBV3-1 to TRBJ2-2, with 8 bases that match TRBD1. This CDR3 has 17 residues. Losses at the gene ends were 1 base for V and 0 bases for J; bases not matched to a gene: 4. The germline gives CDR1 LGHDT, CDR2 YNNKEL (reference sequence). The DNA for the CDR3 is TGTGCCAGCAGCCAAGCTCAGGGGGCTCCGAACACCGGGGAGCTGTTTTTT. It specifies CASSQAQGAPNTGELFF.

This clonotype showed up just a few times. This chain links TRBV7-9 with TRBJ2-7, with TRBD1 matching 11 bases. CDR1 and CDR2 from the germline V gene are SEHNR and FQNEAQ (reference sequence). V dropped 5 bases and J dropped 3; count of bases not matched to a gene: 3. The CDR3 runs 14 residues. As DNA, the CDR3 is TGTGCCAGCAGCACGGGACAGGGGGTCTACGAGCAGTACTTC. This gives the protein CASSTGQGVYEQYF.

The chain links TRBV3-1 to TRBJ2-5; 8 positions match TRBD2. The germline CDR1 and CDR2 sequences are LGHDT and YNNKEL (reference sequence). The CDR3 loop spans 15 amino acids. V shed 2 bases, J shed 5 bases, and the junction held 7 bases outside the gene matches. Written as DNA, the CDR3 is TGTGCCAGCAGCCAACGGGGGGGGCCTCGGGAGACCCAGTACTTC. Protein: CASSQRGGPRETQYF.

V and J are TRBV27 and TRBJ1-4; D may be TRBD1 (5 bases). V lost 5 bases and J 4 bases, leaving 11 bases between the germline ends. Germline values: CDR1 MNHEY, CDR2 SMNVEV (reference sequence). The CDR3 has 14 residues. The CDR3 spells CASSDRRDNEKLFF. The CDR3 nucleotides are TGTGCCAGCAGTGACCGCAGGGATAATGAAAAACTGTTTTTT.

This clonotype was seen only a few times. V usage is TRBV18 and J usage is TRBJ1-1, with a tentative D call TRBD1 (6 bases). CDR3 size: 14 residues. Deletions cut 3 bases from V and 5 bases from J, with 13 bases between. Germline CDR1 reads KGHSH; CDR2 reads LQKENI. DNA for the CDR3: TGTGCCAGCTCACCGGACGGGGGCTTGACTGAAGCTTTCTTT. Translated, it gives CASSPDGGLTEAFF.

This clonotype was picked up many times. This chain joins TRBV15 and TRBJ2-3; D tentatively fits TRBD1 or TRBD2 (5 bases each). The V end lost 1 base, the J end lost 0 bases, and 14 bases lay between the germline ends. Germline assignment: CDR1 LNHNV and CDR2 YYDKDF (reference sequence). The CDR3 totals 17 residues. The CDR3 reads CATSRGSGRTSTDTQYF. The CDR3 region has the DNA TGTGCCACCAGCAGAGGATCGGGACGGACAAGCACAGATACGCAGTATTTT.

In this sample, this clonotype turned up many times. J is TRBJ1-1 and V is TRBV4-3; possibly TRBD1 for D (6 bases). Trimming pared 0 bases from V and 3 bases from J, leaving 11 bases between. The CDR3 contains 15 residues. Germline CDR1 LGHNA, CDR2 YSLEER. CDR3 region: CASSQEQGGYTEAFF. DNA for the CDR3: TGCGCCAGCAGCCAAGAACAGGGAGGGTACACTGAAGCTTTCTTT.

This clonotype has just a few counts. This chain joins TRBV7-3 and TRBJ2-1, with TRBD2 matching over 11 bases. Germline V gene lookup returns CDR1 SGHTA and CDR2 FQGTGA. V dropped 2 bases and J dropped 6; count of bases not matched to a gene: 6. The CDR3 runs to 16 residues. CDR3 region: CASSLAASGGTNEQFF. CDR3 coding DNA: TGTGCCAGCAGCTTAGCGGCTAGCGGGGGGACCAATGAGCAGTTCTTC.

This clonotype was recorded at least ten times. The chain is built from TRBV18 and TRBJ1-1; unclear D gene. With 2 bases removed from V and 3 bases from J, the gap between germline ends came to 7 bases. There are 13 residues in the CDR3. CDR1 is KGHSH, CDR2 LQKENI, per germline. The chain's CDR3 is CASSPSLDTEAFF. The DNA of the CDR3 is TGTGCCAGCTCACCAAGTTTGGACACTGAAGCTTTCTTT.

This rearrangement joins TRBV20-1 to TRBJ2-7, with D possibly being TRBD2 (6 bases). The germline gives CDR1 DFQATT, CDR2 SNEGSKA (reference sequence). V was shortened by 5 bases and J by 6 bases, with 20 bases between the two germline ends. CDR3 length: 14 amino acids. Here the CDR3 DNA reads TGCAGTGCTCCCGCCGGAGGGAAGGGGCGCGAGCAGTACTTC. Amino acids: CSAPAGGKGREQYF.

V usage is TRBV7-2 and J usage is TRBJ1-6, with TRBD1 matching over 7 bases. The CDR3 sequence is 15 residues long. The V and J ends lost 4 bases and 9 bases, in that order; junction bases with no gene match: 9. Germline V gives CDR1 SGHTA, CDR2 FQGNSA. CDR3: CASSYKTGSGSPLHF. Here the CDR3 DNA reads TGTGCCAGCAGCTATAAGACAGGGTCGGGTTCACCCCTCCACTTT. Based on the CDR3 plus reference TRBV7-2 and TRBJ1-6, the full variable domain is GAGVSQSPSNKVTEKGKDVELRCDPISGHTALYWYRQSLGQGLEFLIYFQGNSAPDKSGLPSDRFSAERTGGSVSTLTIQRTQQEDSAVYLCASSYKTGSGSPLHFGNGTRLTVT.

The chain recombines TRBV20-1 with TRBJ1-3; TRBD1 matches 8 bases. Unmatched junction bases numbered 5, after V lost 3 bases and J lost 4 bases. This CDR3 has 14 amino acids. Germline V gives CDR1 DFQATT, CDR2 SNEGSKA (reference sequence). Written as DNA, the CDR3 is TGCAGTGCTAGGCGGACAGGGTTAGGAAACACCATATATTTT. Protein sequence: CSARRTGLGNTIYF.

This clonotype has more than one count but fewer than ten. The chain combines TRBV6-5 with TRBJ1-4; maybe TRBD1 (5 bases). Germline CDR1 is MNHEY and CDR2 is SVGAGI. CDR3 length: 17 amino acids. The V and J ends lost 0 bases and 7 bases respectively, with 18 bases between them. CDR3 in DNA: TGTGCCAGCAGTTACTCGATTATTGGGGCAGGGAGTGAAAAACTGTTTTTT. Translating it yields CASSYSIIGAGSEKLFF.

This chain connects TRBV20-1 to TRBJ2-1; 7 positions agree with TRBD1. With V trimmed by 3 bases and J by 6 bases, 11 bases remained unmatched. In germline, CDR1 is DFQATT, CDR2 SNEGSKA (reference sequence). There are 15 residues in the CDR3. CDR3 in DNA: TGCAGTGCTAGCGCCCGACAGGGTACGGGCAATGAGCAGTTCTTC. This gives the protein CSASARQGTGNEQFF.

This clonotype came up many times. This sequence joins TRBV10-3 and TRBJ1-4, with 8 nucleotides matching TRBD1. CDR1 is ENHRY, CDR2 SYGVKD, per germline. The CDR3 contains 15 residues. With 6 bases clipped from V and 4 bases from J, the junction kept 7 bases outside the gene matches. CDR3 bases: TGTGCCATCAGCCAAGACAGGGGAGGTAATGAAAAACTGTTTTTT. It yields the protein CAISQDRGGNEKLFF.

This clonotype turned up a few times. The chain joins TRBV5-1 to TRBJ2-3; D is ambiguous. The germline V gene has CDR1 SGHRS and CDR2 YFSETQ. Trimming stripped 4 bases from V and 5 bases from J, with 17 bases between. The CDR3 is 15 residues long. The CDR3 here is CASSRKVAQGDTQYF. CDR3 sequence (DNA): TGCGCCAGCAGCCGCAAGGTAGCCCAAGGAGATACGCAGTATTTT.

The chain carries TRBV2 and TRBJ1-1; D gene unclear. This CDR3 is built from 10 residues. The germline V gene has CDR1 SNHLY and CDR2 FYNNEI. With 6 bases removed from V and 11 bases from J, the gap between germline ends came to 10 bases. This CDR3 reads CASRGSEAFF. For the CDR3, the DNA is TGTGCCAGCAGGGGGAGCGAGGCTTTCTTT.